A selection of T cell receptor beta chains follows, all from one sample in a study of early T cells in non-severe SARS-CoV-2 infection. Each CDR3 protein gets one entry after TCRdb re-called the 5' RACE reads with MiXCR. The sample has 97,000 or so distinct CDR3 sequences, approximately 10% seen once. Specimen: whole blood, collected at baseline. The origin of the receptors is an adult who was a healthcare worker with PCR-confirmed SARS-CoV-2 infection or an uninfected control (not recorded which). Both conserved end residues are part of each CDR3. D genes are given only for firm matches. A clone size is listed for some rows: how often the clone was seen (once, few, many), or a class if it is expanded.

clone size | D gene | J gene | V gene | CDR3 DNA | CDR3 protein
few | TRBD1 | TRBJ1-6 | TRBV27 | TGTGCCAGCAGTTTAAGAGGGGGCGGTTCACCCCTCCACTTT | CASSLRGGGSPLHF
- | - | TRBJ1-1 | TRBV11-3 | TGTGCCAGCAGCTACGGCCGAGGGTTGAACACTGAAGCTTTCTTT | CASSYGRGLNTEAFF
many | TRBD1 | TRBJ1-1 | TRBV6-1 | TGTGCCAGCAGTGAAACCCTGGGACAGGGAGGCACTGAAGCTTTCTTT | CASSETLGQGGTEAFF
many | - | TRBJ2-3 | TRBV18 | TGTGCCAGCTCACCACGGCTAGAAGCAGATACGCAGTATTTT | CASSPRLEADTQYF
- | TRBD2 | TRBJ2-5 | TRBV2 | TGTGCCAGCCATCTAGCGGTACAAGAGACCCAGTACTTC | CASHLAVQETQYF
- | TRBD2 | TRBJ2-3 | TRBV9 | TGTGCCAGCAGCGTAGCTACTAGCGGGGGGCTGGATACGCAGTATTTT | CASSVATSGGLDTQYF
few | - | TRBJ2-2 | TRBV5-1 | TGCGCCAGCAGCAGGACTGGGCAGGGGCACGGGGAGCTGTTTTTT | CASSRTGQGHGELFF
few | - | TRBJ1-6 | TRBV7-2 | TGTGCCAGCAGCTTCGGGGGGGCGAGCTCCTATAATTCACCCCTCCACTTT | CASSFGGASSYNSPLHF
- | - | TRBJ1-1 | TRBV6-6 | TGTGCCAGCACTAGAACTCCGAACACTGAAGCTTTCTTT | CASTRTPNTEAFF
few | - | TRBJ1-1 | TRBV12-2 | TGTGCAAGTCGCTTAGTTGGCAGGAGGAGGAGGGACACCCGAGAGACTGAAGCTTTCTTT | CASRLVGRRRRDTRETEAFF
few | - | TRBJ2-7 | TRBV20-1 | TGCAGTGCTAGAGATGGTGGAGGCAAGCGTAAGTTC | CSARDGGGKRKF
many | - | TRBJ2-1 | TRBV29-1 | TGCAGCGTCTATTCGGGGTCTCGGGAGCAGTTCTTC | CSVYSGSREQFF
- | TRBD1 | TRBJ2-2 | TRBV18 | TGTGCCAGCTCACCGGGACAGGGAGTCACCGGGGAGCTGTTTTTT | CASSPGQGVTGELFF
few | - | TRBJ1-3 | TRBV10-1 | TGCGCCAGCAGCACCGAGAGATTTGGAAACACCATATATTTT | CASSTERFGNTIYF
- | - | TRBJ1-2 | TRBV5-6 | TGTGCCAGCAGCTCGGATCCCTCTGGAGGGGTAGATGGCTACACCTTC | CASSSDPSGGVDGYTF
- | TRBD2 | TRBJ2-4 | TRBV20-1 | TGCAGTGCTAGATCCTTAGCGGGAGAAAACATTCAGTACTTC | CSARSLAGENIQYF
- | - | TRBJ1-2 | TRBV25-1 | TGTGCCAGCAGTGGCAACAGGATATTAGACTATGGCTACACCTTC | CASSGNRILDYGYTF
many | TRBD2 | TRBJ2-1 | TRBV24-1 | TGTGCCACCAGTGATTTTAGCCTAGCGGGCAATGAGCAGTTCTTC | CATSDFSLAGNEQFF
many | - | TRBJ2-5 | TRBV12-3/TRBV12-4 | TGTGCCAGCAGTACCCAAGAGACCCAGTACTTC | CASSTQETQYF
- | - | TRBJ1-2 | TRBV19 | TGTGCCAGTAGTGCATCCCTAGCAAGCGACTACACCTTC | CASSASLASDYTF
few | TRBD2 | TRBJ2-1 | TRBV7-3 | TGTGCCAGCAGCGATGGACTAGCGGGAGGGCCGTCCCACAATGAGCAGTTCTTC | CASSDGLAGGPSHNEQFF
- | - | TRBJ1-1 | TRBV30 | TGTGCCTGGAGTGTAGGCCGGACCCGGGTCACCGAAGCTTTCTTT | CAWSVGRTRVTEAFF
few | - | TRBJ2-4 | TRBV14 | TGTGCCAGCAGCCCCGGAGGAGCTTTGGGGGACATTCAGTACTTC | CASSPGGALGDIQYF
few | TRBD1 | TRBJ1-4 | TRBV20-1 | TGCAGTGCTAGAGATAGTCGCAGGGGGAGTGAAAAACTGTTTTTT | CSARDSRRGSEKLFF
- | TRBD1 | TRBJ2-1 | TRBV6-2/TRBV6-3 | TGTGCCAGCAGCCCGGGACAGTTCTACAATGAGCAGTTCTTC | CASSPGQFYNEQFF
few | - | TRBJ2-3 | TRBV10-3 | TGTGCCATCAGTGAGTCAGGGAGAACAGGGACCAATCCTTATACGCAGTATTTT | CAISESGRTGTNPYTQYF
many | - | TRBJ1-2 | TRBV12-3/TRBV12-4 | TGTGCCAGCAGCCAGGGAACCGGCTACACCTTC | CASSQGTGYTF
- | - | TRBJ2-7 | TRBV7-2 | TGTGCCAGCAGCTTCCCGTCCTACGAGCAGTACTTC | CASSFPSYEQYF
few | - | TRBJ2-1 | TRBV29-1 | TGCAGCGTTGAAGATTTCTACAATGAGCAGTTCTTC | CSVEDFYNEQFF
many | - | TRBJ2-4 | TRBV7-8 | TGTGCCAGCAGCCCACTTGGGGGGAGAGGCATTCAGTACTTC | CASSPLGGRGIQYF
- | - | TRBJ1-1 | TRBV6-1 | TGTGCCAGCGGTAGGACGCTGGGGACTGAAGCTTTCTTT | CASGRTLGTEAFF
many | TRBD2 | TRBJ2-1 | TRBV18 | TGTGCCAGCTCATCCGGACTAGCGGGGGGCGGTGAGCAGTTCTTC | CASSSGLAGGGEQFF
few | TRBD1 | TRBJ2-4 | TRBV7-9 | TGTGCCAGCAGCCCAGGGACAGGAGTAAACATTCAGTACTTC | CASSPGTGVNIQYF
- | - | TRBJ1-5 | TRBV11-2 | TGTGCCAGCAGCTTAGAGGCCGCTCAGCCCCAGCATTTT | CASSLEAAQPQHF
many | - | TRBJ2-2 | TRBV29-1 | TGCAGCGTTTCCGTAACCGGGGAGCTGTTTTTT | CSVSVTGELFF
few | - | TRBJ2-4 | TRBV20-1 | TGCAGTGCTCGGAGGGCCCCAGGGAACATTCAGTACTTC | CSARRAPGNIQYF
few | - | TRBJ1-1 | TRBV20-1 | TGCAGTGCTAGAGCGCGGTCGTTTGAAGCTTTCTTT | CSARARSFEAFF
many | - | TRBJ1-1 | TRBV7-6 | TGTGCCAGCAGCCCAAGAACAGGGAGCACTGAAGCTTTCTTT | CASSPRTGSTEAFF
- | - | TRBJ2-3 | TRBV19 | TGTGCCAGTAGTATCGGTGGACGGGATACGCAGTATTTT | CASSIGGRDTQYF
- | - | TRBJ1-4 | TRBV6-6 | TGTGCCAGCCATGCGATGGGGAATGAAAAACTGTTTTTT | CASHAMGNEKLFF
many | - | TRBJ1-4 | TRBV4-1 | TGCGCCAGCAGCCAAGAATTCCCCCCAACTAATGAAAAACTGTTTTTT | CASSQEFPPTNEKLFF
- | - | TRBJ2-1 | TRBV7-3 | TGTGCCAGCAGCTTAATTGTCGGGAATGAGCAGTTCTTC | CASSLIVGNEQFF
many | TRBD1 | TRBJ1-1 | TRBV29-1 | TGCAGCGTTGAAACAGGGGGCGGAGGTACTGAAGCTTTCTTT | CSVETGGGGTEAFF
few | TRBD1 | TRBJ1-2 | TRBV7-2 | TGTGCCAGCAGGGACAATACGGGACAGCGCTATGGCTACACCTTC | CASRDNTGQRYGYTF
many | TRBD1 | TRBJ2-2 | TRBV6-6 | TGTGCCAGCAGTTACACTACCGGGACAGGGAACGAGGACACCGGGGAGCTGTTTTTT | CASSYTTGTGNEDTGELFF
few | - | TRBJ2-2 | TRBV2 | TGTGCCAGCAAGGCAGACACCAACACCGGGGAGCTGTTTTTT | CASKADTNTGELFF
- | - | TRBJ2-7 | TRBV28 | TGTGCCAGCAGGTTATGGGGGTCGACCTCCTACGAGCAGTACTTC | CASRLWGSTSYEQYF
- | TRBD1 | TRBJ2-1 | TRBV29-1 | TGCAGCGCCGTCCCAGGGGGCGCTTTCAATGAGCAGTTCTTC | CSAVPGGAFNEQFF